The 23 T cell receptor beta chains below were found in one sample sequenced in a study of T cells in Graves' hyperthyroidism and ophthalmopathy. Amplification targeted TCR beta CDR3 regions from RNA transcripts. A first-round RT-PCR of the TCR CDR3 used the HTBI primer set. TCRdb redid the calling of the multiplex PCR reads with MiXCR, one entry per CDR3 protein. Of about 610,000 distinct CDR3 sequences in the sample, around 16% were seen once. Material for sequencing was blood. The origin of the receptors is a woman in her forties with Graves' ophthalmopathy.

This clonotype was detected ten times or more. CDR3 in DNA: TGTGCCAGCAGCCACCTCGACAGGGGGCTGTTTCAAGAGACCCAGTACTTC. Protein: CASSHLDRGLFQETQYF. The chain recombines TRBV3-1 with TRBJ2-5; 10 bases are a match to TRBD1. CDR3 length: 17 amino acids. V dropped 3 bases and J dropped 2; count of bases not matched to a gene: 9. The germline V gene encodes CDR1 LGHDT and CDR2 YNNKEL (reference sequence).

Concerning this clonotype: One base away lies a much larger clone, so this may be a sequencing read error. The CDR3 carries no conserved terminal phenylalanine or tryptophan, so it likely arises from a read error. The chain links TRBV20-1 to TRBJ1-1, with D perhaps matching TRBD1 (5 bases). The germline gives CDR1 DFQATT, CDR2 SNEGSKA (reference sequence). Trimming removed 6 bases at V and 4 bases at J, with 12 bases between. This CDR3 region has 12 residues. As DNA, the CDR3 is TGCAGTGCCCGACAGTCAGGCACTGAAGCTTTCTCT. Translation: CSARQSGTEAFS.

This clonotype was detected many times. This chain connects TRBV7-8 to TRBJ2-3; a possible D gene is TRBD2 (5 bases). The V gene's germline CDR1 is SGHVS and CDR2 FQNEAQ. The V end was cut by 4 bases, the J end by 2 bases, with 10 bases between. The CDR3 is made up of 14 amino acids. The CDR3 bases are TGTGCCAGCAGCTATGGACTCTACACAGATACGCAGTATTTT. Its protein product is CASSYGLYTDTQYF.

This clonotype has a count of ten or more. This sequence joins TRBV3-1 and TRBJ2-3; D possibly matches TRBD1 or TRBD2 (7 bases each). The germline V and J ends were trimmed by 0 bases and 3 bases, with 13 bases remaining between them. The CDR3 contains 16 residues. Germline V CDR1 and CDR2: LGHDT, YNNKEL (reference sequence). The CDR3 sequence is CASSQDQGGRTDTQYF. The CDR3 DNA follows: TGTGCCAGCAGCCAAGATCAGGGGGGGCGGACAGATACGCAGTATTTT.

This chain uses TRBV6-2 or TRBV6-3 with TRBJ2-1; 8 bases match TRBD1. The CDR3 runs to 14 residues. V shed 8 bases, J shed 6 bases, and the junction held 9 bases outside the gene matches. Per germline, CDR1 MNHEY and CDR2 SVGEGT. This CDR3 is CASGWQGAFNEQFF. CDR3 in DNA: TGTGCCAGCGGATGGCAGGGGGCGTTCAATGAGCAGTTCTTC.

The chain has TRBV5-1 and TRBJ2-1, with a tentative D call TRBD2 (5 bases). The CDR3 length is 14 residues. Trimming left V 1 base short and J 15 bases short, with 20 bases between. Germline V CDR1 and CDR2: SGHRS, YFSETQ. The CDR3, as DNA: TGCGCCAGCAGCTTGAATTCCGGAGGTGAGGGTTGGTTCTTC. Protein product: CASSLNSGGEGWFF.

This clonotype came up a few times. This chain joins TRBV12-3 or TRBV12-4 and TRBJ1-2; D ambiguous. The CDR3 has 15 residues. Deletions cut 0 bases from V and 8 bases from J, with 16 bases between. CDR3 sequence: CASSLASGVTLGYTF. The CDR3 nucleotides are TGTGCCAGCAGTTTAGCGTCAGGAGTTACCCTAGGCTACACCTTC.

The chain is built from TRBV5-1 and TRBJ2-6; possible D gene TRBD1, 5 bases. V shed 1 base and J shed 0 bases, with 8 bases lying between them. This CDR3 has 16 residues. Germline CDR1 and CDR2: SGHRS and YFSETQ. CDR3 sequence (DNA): TGCGCCAGCAGCTTGCAGGGAAGCTCTGGGGCCAACGTCCTGACTTTC. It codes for CASSLQGSSGANVLTF.

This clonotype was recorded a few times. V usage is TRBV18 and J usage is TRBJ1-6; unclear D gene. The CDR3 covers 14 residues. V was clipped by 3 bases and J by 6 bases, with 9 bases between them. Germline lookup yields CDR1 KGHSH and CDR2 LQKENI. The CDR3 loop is CASSPSQTNSPLHF. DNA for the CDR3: TGTGCCAGCTCACCTTCCCAGACTAATTCACCCCTCCACTTT. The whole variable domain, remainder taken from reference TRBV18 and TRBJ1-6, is NAGVMQNPRHLVRRRGQEARLRCSPMKGHSHVYWYRQLPEEGLKFMVYLQKENIIDESGMPKERFSAEFPKEGPSILRIQQVVRGDSAAYFCASSPSQTNSPLHFGNGTRLTVT.

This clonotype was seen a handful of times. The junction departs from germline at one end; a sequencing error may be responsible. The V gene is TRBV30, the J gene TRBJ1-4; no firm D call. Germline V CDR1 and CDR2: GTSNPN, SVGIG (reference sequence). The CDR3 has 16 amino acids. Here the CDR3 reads CAWSGHSPQRSERLFF. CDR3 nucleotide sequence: TGTGCCTGGAGTGGGCATAGCCCTCAGCGTTCGGAAAGACTGTTTTTT.

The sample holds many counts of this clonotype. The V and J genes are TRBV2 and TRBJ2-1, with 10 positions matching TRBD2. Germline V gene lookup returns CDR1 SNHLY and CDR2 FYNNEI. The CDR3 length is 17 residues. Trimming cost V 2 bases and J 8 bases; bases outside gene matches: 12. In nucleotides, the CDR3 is TGTGCCAGCAGTGAATTTCGGGCGAGGCTAGCGGGAGATGAGCAGTTCTTC. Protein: CASSEFRARLAGDEQFF.

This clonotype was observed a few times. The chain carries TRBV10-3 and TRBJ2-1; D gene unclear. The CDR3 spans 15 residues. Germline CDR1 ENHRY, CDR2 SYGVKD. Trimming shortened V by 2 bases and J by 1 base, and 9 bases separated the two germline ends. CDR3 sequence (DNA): TGTGCCATCAGTGAGACTGTTGGTTCCTACAATGAGCAGTTCTTC. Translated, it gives CAISETVGSYNEQFF.

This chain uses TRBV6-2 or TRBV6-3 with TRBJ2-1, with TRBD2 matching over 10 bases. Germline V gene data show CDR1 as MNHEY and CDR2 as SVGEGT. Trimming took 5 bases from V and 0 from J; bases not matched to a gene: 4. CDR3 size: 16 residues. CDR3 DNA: TGTGCCAGCAGTCCGACTAGCGGGTACTCCTACAATGAGCAGTTCTTC. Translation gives CASSPTSGYSYNEQFF.

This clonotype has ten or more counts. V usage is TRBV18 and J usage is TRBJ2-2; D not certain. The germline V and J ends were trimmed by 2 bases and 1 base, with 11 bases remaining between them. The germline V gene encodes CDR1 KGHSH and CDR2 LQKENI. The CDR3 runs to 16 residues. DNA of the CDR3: TGTGCCAGCTCACCAATCCAGTGGAGGAACACCGGGGAGCTGTTTTTT. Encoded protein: CASSPIQWRNTGELFF.

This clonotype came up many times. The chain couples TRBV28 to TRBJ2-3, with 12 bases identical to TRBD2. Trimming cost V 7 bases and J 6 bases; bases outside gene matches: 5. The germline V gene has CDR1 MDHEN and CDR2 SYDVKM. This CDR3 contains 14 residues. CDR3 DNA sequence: TGTGCCAGCATTCGGACTAGCGGGACGGATACGCAGTATTTT. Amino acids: CASIRTSGTDTQYF.

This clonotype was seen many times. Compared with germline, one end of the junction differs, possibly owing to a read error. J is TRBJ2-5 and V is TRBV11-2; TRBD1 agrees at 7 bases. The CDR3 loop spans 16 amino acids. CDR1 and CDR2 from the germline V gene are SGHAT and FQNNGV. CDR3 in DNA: TGTACCAGCAGCTCACAGGGGAGAGGGGTACAAGAGACCCAGTACTTC. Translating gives CTSSSQGRGVQETQYF. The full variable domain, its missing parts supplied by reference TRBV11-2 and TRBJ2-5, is EAGVAQSPRYKIIEKRQSVAFWCNPISGHATLYWYQQILGQGPKLLIQFQNNGVVDDSQLPKDRFSAERLKGVDSTLKIQPAKLEDSAVYLCTSSSQGRGVQETQYFGPGTRLLVL.

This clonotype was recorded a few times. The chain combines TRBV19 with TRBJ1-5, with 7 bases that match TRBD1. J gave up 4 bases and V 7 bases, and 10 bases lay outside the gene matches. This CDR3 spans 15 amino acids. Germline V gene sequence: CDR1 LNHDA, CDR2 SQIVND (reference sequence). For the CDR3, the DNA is TGTGCCAGTAATACCGTACAGGGGCCTAATCAGCCCCAGCATTTT. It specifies CASNTVQGPNQPQHF. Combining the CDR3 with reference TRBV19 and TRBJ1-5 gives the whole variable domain DGGITQSPKYLFRKEGQNVTLSCEQNLNHDAMYWYRQDPGQGLRLIYYSQIVNDFQKGDIAEGYSVSREKKESFPLTVTSAQKNPTAFYLCASNTVQGPNQPQHFGDGTRLSIL.

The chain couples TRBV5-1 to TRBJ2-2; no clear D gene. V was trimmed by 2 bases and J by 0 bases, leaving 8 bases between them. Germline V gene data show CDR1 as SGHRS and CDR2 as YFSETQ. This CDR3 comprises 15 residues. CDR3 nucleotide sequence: TGCGCCAGCAGCTTTATACTACCGAACACCGGGGAGCTGTTTTTT. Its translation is CASSFILPNTGELFF.

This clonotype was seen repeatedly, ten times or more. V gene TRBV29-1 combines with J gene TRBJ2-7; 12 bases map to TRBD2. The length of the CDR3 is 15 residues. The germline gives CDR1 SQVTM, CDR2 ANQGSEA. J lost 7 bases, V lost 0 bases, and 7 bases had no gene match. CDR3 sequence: CSVEERLAGAGEQYF. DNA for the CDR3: TGCAGCGTTGAAGAACGACTAGCGGGAGCTGGGGAGCAGTACTTC.

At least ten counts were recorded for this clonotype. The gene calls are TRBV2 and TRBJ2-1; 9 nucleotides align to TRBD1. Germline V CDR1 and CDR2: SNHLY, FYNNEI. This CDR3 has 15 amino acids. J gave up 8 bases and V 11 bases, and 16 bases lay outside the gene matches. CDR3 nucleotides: TGTGCCTCTACAGGGGGCGGGGTTGGGAGGGATGAGCAGTTCTTC. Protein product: CASTGGGVGRDEQFF. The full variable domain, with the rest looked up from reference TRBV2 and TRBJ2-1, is EPEVTQTPSHQVTQMGQEVILRCVPISNHLYFYWYRQILGQKVEFLVSFYNNEISEKSEIFDDQFSVERPDGSNFTLKIRSTKLEDSAMYFCASTGGGVGRDEQFFGPGTRLTVL.

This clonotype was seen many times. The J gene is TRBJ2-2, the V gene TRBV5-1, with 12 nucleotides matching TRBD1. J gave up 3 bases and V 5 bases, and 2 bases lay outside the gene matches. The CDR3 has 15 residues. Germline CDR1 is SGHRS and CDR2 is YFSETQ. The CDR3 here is CASRGTGGDTGELFF. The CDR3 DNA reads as TGCGCCAGCAGAGGGACAGGGGGCGACACCGGGGAGCTGTTTTTT.

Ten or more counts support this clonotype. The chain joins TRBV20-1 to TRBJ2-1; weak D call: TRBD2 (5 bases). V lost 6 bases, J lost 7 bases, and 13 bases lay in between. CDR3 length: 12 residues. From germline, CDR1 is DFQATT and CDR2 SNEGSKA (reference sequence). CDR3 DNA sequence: TGCAGTGCGATGGAGGCGCGGAATGAGCAGTTCTTC. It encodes CSAMEARNEQFF.

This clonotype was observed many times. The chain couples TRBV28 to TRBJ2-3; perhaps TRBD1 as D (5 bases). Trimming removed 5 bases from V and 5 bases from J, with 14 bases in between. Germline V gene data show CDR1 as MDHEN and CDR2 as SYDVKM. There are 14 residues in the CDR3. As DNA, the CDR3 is TGTGCCAGCAGTAAAGGACACTTGGTAGATACGCAGTATTTT. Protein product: CASSKGHLVDTQYF.